This note documents a single T cell receptor (beta chain) sequence. Germline V gives CDR1 SGHTA, CDR2 FQGTGA. Between the trimmed V and J ends, which lost 5 bases and 1 base, there was a span of 17 bases. CDR3 length: 17 residues. Only in-frame clones appear in the TCRdb table, and some are missing; sequencing was by immunoSEQ multiplex PCR. The table records under 80,000 clones, approximately 94% of them present only once. The record originates from a study of T cell changes during pregnancy in multiple sclerosis. This sequence was found in a female donor with multiple sclerosis, enrolled in a pregnancy study. The material sequenced was peripheral blood, taken in the third trimester of pregnancy. This rearrangement joins TRBV7-3 to TRBJ2-2; D unclear. The CDR3 region has the DNA TGTGCCAGCAGCAACCCTGGAACGGCAGGGAACACCGGGGAGCTGTTTTTT. This gives the protein CASSNPGTAGNTGELFF.